Each of the 9 T cell receptor beta chains below was sequenced from the same sample in a study of shared clonotypes between healthy human individuals. Assay used: immunoSEQ multiplex PCR; TCRdb lists only in-frame clones, some missing. The top ten hold around 0.4% of the sample, which has about 2.4 million clones, 80% to 95% seen once. Sequencing was performed on naive CD4+ T cells from PBMCs. Subset indicated: CD45RA+ positively selected. The receptors originated from a man between 18 and 29 years old in good health. Some clones in this sample may be carry-over from other donors' samples.

CDR3 bases: TGTGCCAGCAGTTACCAGGCCATGTCAAGCTATGGCTACACCTTC. This gives the protein CASSYQAMSSYGYTF. V and J are TRBV6-5 and TRBJ1-2; D is unresolved. V was shortened by 2 bases and J by 4 bases, with 14 bases between the two germline ends. The germline V gene encodes CDR1 MNHEY and CDR2 SVGAGI. The CDR3 contains 15 residues.

This chain links TRBV29-1 with TRBJ1-1; tentatively, D is TRBD1 (5 bases). CDR3 size: 13 residues. CDR1 is SQVTM and CDR2 is ANQGSEA in the germline V gene. Trimming left V 5 bases short and J 1 base short, with 11 bases between. Here the CDR3 reads CSVTATENTEAFF. The DNA for the CDR3 is TGCAGCGTTACGGCGACAGAGAACACTGAAGCTTTCTTT.

V and J are TRBV28 and TRBJ1-3; D is uncertain. Looked up from germline, CDR1 is MDHEN and CDR2 is SYDVKM. The CDR3 runs 15 residues. Trimming cost V 4 bases and J 4 bases, with 14 bases left between them. The CDR3 region is CASSSPGVGGNTIYF. The CDR3 DNA sequence: TGTGCCAGCAGTTCCCCCGGGGTAGGAGGAAACACCATATATTTT.

This sequence joins TRBV7-3 and TRBJ2-1; 10 bases line up with TRBD2. The CDR3 is 15 amino acids. The V gene's germline CDR1 is SGHTA and CDR2 FQGTGA. The ends lost 4 bases at V and 7 bases at J; junction bases unmatched: 7. The CDR3 protein is CASSSSGGPSNEQFF. The CDR3 DNA reads TGTGCCAGCAGCTCTAGCGGGGGACCGTCGAATGAGCAGTTCTTC.

The rearrangement joins TRBV4-1 to TRBJ1-1; D is undetermined. Trimming cost V 0 bases and J 7 bases, with 9 bases left between them. The CDR3 totals 13 residues. The germline V gene encodes CDR1 MGHRA and CDR2 YSYEKL. The CDR3 loop is CASSQEAGIEAFF. CDR3 DNA sequence: TGCGCCAGCAGCCAAGAAGCCGGGATTGAAGCTTTCTTT.

The chain links TRBV7-2 to TRBJ2-7; D might be TRBD1 or TRBD2, each matching 5 bases. Germline V gene data show CDR1 as SGHTA and CDR2 as FQGNSA. This CDR3 comprises 14 residues. Between the trimmed V and J ends, which lost 1 base and 6 bases, there was a span of 13 bases. The CDR3 DNA sequence: TGTGCCAGCAGCTTAGTGGGACCCACCTCCGAGCAGTACTTC. Its translation is CASSLVGPTSEQYF.

This clone came up once. The CDR3 sequence is CASIRQGSYGYTF. Here the CDR3 DNA reads TGTGCCAGCATTCGACAGGGAAGCTATGGCTACACCTTC. The chain employs TRBV28 and TRBJ1-2, with 7 bases identical to TRBD1. Germline V gene lookup returns CDR1 MDHEN and CDR2 SYDVKM. With V trimmed by 7 bases and J by 4 bases, 6 bases remained unmatched. CDR3 length equals 13 residues.

V gene TRBV7-9 combines with J gene TRBJ1-2; D is perhaps TRBD1 (6 bases). V lost 4 bases and J 5 bases, leaving 23 bases between the germline ends. The CDR3 covers 17 residues. From germline, CDR1 is SEHNR and CDR2 FQNEAQ (reference sequence). The CDR3 DNA follows: TGTGCCAGCAGCTCCTACCCGACAGGCAGAAAGGTTTATGGCTACACCTTC. Translating it yields CASSSYPTGRKVYGYTF.

V is TRBV19 and J is TRBJ2-5, with 7 bases matching TRBD1. V gave up 5 bases and J gave up 3 bases; unmatched junction bases: 3. Germline V CDR1 and CDR2: LNHDA, SQIVND (reference sequence). The CDR3 is 13 amino acids. The CDR3 nucleotides are TGTGCCAGTAGTTGGGACAGAAAAGAGACCCAGTACTTC. This translates into CASSWDRKETQYF.